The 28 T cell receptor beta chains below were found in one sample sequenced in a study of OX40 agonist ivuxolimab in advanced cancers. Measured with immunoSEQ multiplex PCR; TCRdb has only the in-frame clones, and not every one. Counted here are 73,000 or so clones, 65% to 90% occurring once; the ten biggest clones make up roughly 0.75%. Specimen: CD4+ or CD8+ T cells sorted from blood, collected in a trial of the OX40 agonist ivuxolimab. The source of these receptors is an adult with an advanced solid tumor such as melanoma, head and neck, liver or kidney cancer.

The CDR3 here is CASRTLSTDTQYF. Here the CDR3 DNA reads TGTGCCTCTAGGACCCTGAGCACAGATACGCAGTATTTT. The chain is built from TRBV30 and TRBJ2-3; D unresolved. The CDR3 has 13 residues. Per the germline V gene, CDR1 is GTSNPN and CDR2 is SVGIG (reference sequence). Deletions cut 7 bases from V and 0 bases from J, with 11 bases between.

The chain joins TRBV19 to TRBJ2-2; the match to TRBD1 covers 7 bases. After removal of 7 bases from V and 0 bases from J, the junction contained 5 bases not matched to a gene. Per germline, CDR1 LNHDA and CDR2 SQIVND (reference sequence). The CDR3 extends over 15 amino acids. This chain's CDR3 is CASTSGGPNTGELFF. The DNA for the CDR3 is TGTGCCAGTACTTCAGGGGGACCGAACACCGGGGAGCTGTTTTTT.

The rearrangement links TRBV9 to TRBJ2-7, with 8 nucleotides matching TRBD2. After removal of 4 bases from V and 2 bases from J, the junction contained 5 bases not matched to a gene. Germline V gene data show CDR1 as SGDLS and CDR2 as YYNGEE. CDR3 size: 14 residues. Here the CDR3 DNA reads TGTGCCAGCAGCCAGACTAGCGCCCCCTACGAGCAGTACTTC. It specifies CASSQTSAPYEQYF.

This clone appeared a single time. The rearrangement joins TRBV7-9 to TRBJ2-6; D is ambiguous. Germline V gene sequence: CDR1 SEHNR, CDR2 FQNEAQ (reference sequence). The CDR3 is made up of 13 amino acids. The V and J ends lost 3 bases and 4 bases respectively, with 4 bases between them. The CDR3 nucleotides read TGTGCCAGCAGCTTGGGCGGGGCCAACGTCCTGACTTTC. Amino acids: CASSLGGANVLTF.

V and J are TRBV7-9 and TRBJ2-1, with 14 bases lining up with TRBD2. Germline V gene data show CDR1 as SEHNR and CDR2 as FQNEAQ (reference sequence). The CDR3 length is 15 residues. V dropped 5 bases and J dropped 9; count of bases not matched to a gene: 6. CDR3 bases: TGTGCCAGCAGCCAGACTAGCGGGGGGGTTGTTGAGCAGTTCTTC. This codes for CASSQTSGGVVEQFF. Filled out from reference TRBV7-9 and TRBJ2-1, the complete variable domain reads DTGVSQNPRHKITKRGQNVTFRCDPISEHNRLYWYRQTLGQGPEFLTYFQNEAQLEKSRLLSDRFSAERPKGSFSTLEIQRTEQGDSAMYLCASSQTSGGVVEQFFGPGTRLTVL.

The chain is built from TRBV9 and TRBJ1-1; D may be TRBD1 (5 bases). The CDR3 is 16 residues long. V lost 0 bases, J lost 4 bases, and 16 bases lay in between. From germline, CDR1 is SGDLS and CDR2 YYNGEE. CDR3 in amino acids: CASSVDGTVGGTEAFF. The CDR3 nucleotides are TGTGCCAGCAGCGTAGACGGGACGGTCGGGGGCACTGAAGCTTTCTTT.

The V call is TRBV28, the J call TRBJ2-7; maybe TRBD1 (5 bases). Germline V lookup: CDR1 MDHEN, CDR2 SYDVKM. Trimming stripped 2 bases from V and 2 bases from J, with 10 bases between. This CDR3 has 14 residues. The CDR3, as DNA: TGTGCCAGCAGTTTACCCCAGGGTCCCTACGAGCAGTACTTC. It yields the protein CASSLPQGPYEQYF.

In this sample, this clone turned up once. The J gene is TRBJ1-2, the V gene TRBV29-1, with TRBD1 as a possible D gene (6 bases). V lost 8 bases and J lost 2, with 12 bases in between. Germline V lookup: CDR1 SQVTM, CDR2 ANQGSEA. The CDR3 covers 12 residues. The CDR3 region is CSSGGANYGYTF. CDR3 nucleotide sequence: TGCAGCAGTGGGGGGGCAAACTATGGCTACACCTTC.

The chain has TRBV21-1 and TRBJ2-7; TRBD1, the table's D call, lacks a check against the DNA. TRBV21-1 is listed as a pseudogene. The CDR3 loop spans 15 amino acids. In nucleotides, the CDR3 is TGTGCCAGCAGGGCAAGTGGGACAGGGGCCTACGAGCAGTACTTC. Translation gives CASRASGTGAYEQYF.

Written as DNA, the CDR3 is TGTGCCAGCAGCCGTTGGTCCTCCTACGAGCAGTACTTC. Protein sequence: CASSRWSSYEQYF. The rearrangement uses TRBV7-2 and TRBJ2-5, with D unresolved. The closer fit of TRBJ2-7 to the DNA end suggests the J call may be wrong. This CDR3 is 13 amino acids long. Germline V gene lookup returns CDR1 SGHTA and CDR2 FQGNSA.

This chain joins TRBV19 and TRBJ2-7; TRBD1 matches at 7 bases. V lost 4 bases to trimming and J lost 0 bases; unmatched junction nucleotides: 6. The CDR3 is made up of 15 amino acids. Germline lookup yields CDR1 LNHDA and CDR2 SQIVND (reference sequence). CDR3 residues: CASSRDGTDSYEQYF. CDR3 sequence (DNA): TGTGCCAGTAGTAGAGACGGGACAGACTCCTACGAGCAGTACTTC.

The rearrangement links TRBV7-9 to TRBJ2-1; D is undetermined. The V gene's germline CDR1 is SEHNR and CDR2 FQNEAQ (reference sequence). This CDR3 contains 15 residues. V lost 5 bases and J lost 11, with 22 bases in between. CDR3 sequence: CASSPPPPYSIKQFF. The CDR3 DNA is TGTGCCAGCAGCCCACCTCCCCCATATAGTATCAAGCAGTTCTTC.

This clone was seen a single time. The CDR3 DNA sequence: TGTGCCAGCAGTCCGGGACTAGCGGGAGGAGCTTCAAGTTTGAAGCAGTACTTC. It encodes CASSPGLAGGASSLKQYF. The J gene is TRBJ2-7, the V gene TRBV27; 15 bases match TRBD2. The V gene end was trimmed by 5 bases and the J gene end by 8 bases; junction bases not matched to a gene: 16. Germline V CDR1 and CDR2: MNHEY, SMNVEV (reference sequence). This CDR3 has 18 residues.

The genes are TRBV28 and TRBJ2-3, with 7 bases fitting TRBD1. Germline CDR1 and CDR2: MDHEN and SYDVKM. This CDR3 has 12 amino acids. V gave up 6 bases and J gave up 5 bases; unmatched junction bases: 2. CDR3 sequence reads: CASRQGVDTQYF. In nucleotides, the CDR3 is TGTGCCAGCAGGCAGGGGGTAGATACGCAGTATTTT. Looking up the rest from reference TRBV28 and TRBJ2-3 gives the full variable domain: DVKVTQSSRYLVKRTGEKVFLECVQDMDHENMFWYRQDPGLGLRLIYFSYDVKMKEKGDIPEGYSVSREKKERFSLILESASTNQTSMYLCASRQGVDTQYFGPGTRLTVL.

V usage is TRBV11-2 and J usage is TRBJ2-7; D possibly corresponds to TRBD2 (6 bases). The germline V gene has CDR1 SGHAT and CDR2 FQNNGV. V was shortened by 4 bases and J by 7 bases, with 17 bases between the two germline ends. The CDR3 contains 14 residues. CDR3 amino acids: CASSSLEGPREQYF. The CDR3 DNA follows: TGTGCCAGCAGCTCTCTGGAGGGCCCCCGGGAGCAGTACTTC.

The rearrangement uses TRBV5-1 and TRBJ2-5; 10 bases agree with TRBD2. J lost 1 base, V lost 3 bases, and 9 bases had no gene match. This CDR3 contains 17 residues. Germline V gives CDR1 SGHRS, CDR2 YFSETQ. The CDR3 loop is CASSSSLSGGAQETQYF. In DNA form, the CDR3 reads TGCGCCAGCAGCTCGAGTTTAAGCGGGGGGGCCCAAGAGACCCAGTACTTC.

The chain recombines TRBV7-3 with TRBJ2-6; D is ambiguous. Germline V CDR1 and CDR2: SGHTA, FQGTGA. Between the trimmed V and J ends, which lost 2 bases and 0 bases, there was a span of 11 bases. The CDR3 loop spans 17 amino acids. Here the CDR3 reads CASSLRPRDSGANVLTF. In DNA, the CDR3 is TGTGCCAGCAGCTTACGGCCCCGAGACTCTGGGGCCAACGTCCTGACTTTC.

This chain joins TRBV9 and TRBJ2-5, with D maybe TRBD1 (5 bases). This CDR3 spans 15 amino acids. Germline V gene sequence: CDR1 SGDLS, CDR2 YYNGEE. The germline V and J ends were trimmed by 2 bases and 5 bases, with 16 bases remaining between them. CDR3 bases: TGTGCCAGCAGCGTTTCAACCAGGGTAGTCGAGACCCAGTACTTC. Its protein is CASSVSTRVVETQYF.

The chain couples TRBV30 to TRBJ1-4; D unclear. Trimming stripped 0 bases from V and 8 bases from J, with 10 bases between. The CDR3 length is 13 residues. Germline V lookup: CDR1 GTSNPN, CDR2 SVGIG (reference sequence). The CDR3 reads CAWSVLGGEKLFF. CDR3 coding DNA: TGTGCCTGGAGTGTTTTAGGTGGCGAAAAACTGTTTTTT.

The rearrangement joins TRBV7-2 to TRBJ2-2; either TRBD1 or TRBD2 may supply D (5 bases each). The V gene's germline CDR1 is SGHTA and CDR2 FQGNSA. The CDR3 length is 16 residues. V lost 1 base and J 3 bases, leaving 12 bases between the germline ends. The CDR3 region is CASSLGIGGDTGELFF. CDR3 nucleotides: TGTGCCAGCAGCTTAGGCATTGGGGGAGACACCGGGGAGCTGTTTTTT.

CDR3 sequence reads: CASRPTVVRELFF. The CDR3, as DNA: TGTGCCAGCAGACCCACCGTAGTGCGGGAGCTGTTTTTT. The genes are TRBV7-9 and TRBJ2-2; no reliable D call. Trimming took off 6 bases at V and 9 bases at J, with 14 bases between the two ends. The CDR3 loop spans 13 amino acids. The germline CDR1 and CDR2 sequences are SEHNR and FQNEAQ (reference sequence).

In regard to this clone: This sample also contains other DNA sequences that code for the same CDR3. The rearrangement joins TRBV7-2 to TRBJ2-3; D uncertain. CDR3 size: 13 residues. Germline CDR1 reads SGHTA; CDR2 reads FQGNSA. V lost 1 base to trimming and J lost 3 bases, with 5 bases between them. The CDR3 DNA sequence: TGTGCCAGCAGCTTAGTCGGGACAGATACGCAGTATTTT. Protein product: CASSLVGTDTQYF. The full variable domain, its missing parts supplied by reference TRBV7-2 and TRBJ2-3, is GAGVSQSPSNKVTEKGKDVELRCDPISGHTALYWYRQSLGQGLEFLIYFQGNSAPDKSGLPSDRFSAERTGGSVSTLTIQRTQQEDSAVYLCASSLVGTDTQYFGPGTRLTVL.

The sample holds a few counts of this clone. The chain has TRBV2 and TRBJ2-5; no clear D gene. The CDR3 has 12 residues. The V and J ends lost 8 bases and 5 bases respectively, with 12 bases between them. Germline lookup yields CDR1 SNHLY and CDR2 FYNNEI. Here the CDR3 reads CASSTLGETQYF. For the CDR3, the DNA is TGTGCCAGCTCGACGCTGGGTGAGACCCAGTACTTC.

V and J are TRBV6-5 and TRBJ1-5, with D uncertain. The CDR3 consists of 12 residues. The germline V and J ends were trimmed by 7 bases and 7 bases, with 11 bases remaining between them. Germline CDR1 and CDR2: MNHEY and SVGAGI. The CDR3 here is CASKVGEQPQHF. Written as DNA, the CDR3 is TGTGCCAGCAAGGTCGGGGAGCAGCCCCAGCATTTT.

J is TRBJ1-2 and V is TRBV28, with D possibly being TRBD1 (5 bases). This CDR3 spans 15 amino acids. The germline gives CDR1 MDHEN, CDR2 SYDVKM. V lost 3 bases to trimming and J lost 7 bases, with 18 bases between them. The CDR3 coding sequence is TGTGCCAGCAGTTTCCCCGCTCGGGGCCTTCGTGGCTACACCTTC. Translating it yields CASSFPARGLRGYTF.

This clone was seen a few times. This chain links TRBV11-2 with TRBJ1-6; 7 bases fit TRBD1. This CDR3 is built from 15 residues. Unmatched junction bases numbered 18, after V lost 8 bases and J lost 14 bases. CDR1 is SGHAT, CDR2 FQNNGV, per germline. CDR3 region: CASGRQGTGGESLHF. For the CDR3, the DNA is TGTGCCAGCGGGCGACAGGGAACCGGCGGGGAGTCCCTCCACTTT.

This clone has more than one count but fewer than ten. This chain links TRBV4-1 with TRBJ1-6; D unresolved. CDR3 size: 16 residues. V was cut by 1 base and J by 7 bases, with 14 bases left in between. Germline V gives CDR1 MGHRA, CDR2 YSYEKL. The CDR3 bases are TGCGCCAGCAGCCAAGTTTATTTAGGCGCGAATTCACCCCTCCACTTT. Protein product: CASSQVYLGANSPLHF.

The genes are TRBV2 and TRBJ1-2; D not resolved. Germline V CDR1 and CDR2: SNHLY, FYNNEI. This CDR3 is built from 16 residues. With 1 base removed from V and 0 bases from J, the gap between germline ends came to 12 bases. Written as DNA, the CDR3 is TGTGCCAGCAGTGAAGGGGCAGGCAAGCCTAACTATGGCTACACCTTC. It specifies CASSEGAGKPNYGYTF.